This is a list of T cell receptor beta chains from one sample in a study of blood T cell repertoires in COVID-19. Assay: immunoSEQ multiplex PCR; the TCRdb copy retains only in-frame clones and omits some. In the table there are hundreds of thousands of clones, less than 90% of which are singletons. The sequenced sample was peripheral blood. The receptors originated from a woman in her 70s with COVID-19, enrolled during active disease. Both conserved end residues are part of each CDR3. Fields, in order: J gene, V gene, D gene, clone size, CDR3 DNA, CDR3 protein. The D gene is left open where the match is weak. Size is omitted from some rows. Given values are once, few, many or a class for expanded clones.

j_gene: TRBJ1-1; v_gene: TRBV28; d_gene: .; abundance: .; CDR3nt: TGTGCCAGCAGTCCCCAGGGTAGACCTGAAGCTTTCTTT; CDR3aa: CASSPQGRPEAFF
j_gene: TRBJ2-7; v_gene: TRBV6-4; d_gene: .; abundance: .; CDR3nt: TGTGCCAGCAGTGACTCCTGGCTAGCGAAATCTATCCACGAGCAGTACTTC; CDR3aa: CASSDSWLAKSIHEQYF
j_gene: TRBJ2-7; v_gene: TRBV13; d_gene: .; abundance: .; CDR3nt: TGTGCCAGCAGCTTAGGGGAGGCGCGGGAGCAGTACTTC; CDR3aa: CASSLGEAREQYF
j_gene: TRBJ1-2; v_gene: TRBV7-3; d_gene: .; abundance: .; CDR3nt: TGTGCCAGCAGCTTAACAGTAAGCGGCGACTATGGCTACACCTTC; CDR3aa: CASSLTVSGDYGYTF
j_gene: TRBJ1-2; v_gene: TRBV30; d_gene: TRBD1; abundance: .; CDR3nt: TGTGCCTGGAGACAGGGGAACTATGGCTACACCTTC; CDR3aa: CAWRQGNYGYTF
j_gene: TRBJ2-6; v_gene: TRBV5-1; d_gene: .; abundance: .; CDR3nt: TGCGCCAGCAGCTTCGGAGGGACTGGGGCCAACGTCCTGACTTTC; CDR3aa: CASSFGGTGANVLTF
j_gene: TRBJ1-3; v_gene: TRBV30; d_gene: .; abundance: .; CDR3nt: TGTGCCTGTTACAGGGGAAACACCATATATTTT; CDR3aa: CACYRGNTIYF
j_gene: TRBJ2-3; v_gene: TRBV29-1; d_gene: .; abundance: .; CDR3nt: TGCAGCGGGCTACAGGCAACGCAGTATTTT; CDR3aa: CSGLQATQYF
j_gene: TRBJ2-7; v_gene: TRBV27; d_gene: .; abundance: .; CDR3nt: TGTGCCAGCAGTTTAGAAGGGGATGCCTACGAGCAGTACTTC; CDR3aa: CASSLEGDAYEQYF
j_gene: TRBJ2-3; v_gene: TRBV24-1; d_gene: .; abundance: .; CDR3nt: TGTGCCACCAGTGATTTGCATCGAGGGGATACGCAGTATTTT; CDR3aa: CATSDLHRGDTQYF
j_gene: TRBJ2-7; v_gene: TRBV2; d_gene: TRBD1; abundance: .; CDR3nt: TGTGCCAGCAAACGGGACAGCGCCTACGAGCAGTACTTC; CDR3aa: CASKRDSAYEQYF
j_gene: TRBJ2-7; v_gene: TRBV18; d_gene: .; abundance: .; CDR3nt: TGTGCCAGCTCACCACCCAATACAGGGATCCGCGAGCAGTACTTC; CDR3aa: CASSPPNTGIREQYF
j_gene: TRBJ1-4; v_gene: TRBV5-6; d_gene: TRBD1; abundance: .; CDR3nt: TGTGCCAGCAGTTTCTTTTGGGGACAGGGAGAGGGGAATGAAAAACTGTTTTTT; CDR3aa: CASSFFWGQGEGNEKLFF
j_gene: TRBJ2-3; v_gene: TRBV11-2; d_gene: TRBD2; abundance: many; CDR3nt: TGTGCCAGCAGCGGAGATTGGGTAGCGGGTCGTACAGATACGCAGTATTTT; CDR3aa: CASSGDWVAGRTDTQYF
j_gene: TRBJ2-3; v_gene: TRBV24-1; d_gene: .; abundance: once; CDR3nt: TGTGCCACCAGTGACCCGTCGGGGGGCGGGACAGATACGCAGTATTTT; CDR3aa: CATSDPSGGGTDTQYF